This T cell receptor (beta chain) was obtained from a study of blood T cells in healthy people across ages. The table lists this clonotype with a few counts. With a J-beta primer mix and a sample-barcoded 5' primer, a second PCR ran about 7 to 11 cycles. Researchers report that each sample yielded at least 2.5 million CDR3-containing paired-end reads. TCRdb re-analysed the 5' RACE reads in MiXCR, keeping a single row per CDR3 protein. The sample has around 700,000 distinct CDR3 sequences; around 25% are singletons. This same sample was also part of a study on T cells of mothers and their children. As that report states: The TCR beta CDR3 read count exceeded 9.5 million for each mother and was around 3.1 million for each child.

The sample comprised blood. The receptor's source is a boy aged 10-17 years in good health.

CDR3 DNA: TGCAGTGCTAGAGATCCCCGGGGTGTGTACGAGCAGTACTTC. Protein: CSARDPRGVYEQYF. This chain joins TRBV20-1 and TRBJ2-7; perhaps TRBD2 as D (5 bases). Germline lookup yields CDR1 DFQATT and CDR2 SNEGSKA (reference sequence). The V end lost 0 bases, the J end lost 4 bases, and 13 bases lay between the germline ends. The length of the CDR3 is 14 residues.